The entry below describes one T cell receptor (beta chain). Its target is unknown. Libraries were prepared by immunoSEQ multiplex PCR; TCRdb keeps only in-frame clonotypes and omits some of them. The profile shows some 4,500 clones, approximately 85% of them singletons. V was clipped by 4 bases and J by 4 bases, with 13 bases between them. The germline gives CDR1 LNHDA, CDR2 SQIVND (reference sequence). This CDR3 region has 15 residues. These data originate in a study of T cell clonotyping in hematopoietic cell transplantation. The study's findings and limits: Recipient TCR diversity dropped after transplant; expanded clonotypes rose from day 30 to 180. Higher Inverse Simpson Index values in graft donor and pretransplant recipient predicted broader posttransplant TCR diversity. Cells were unsorted, so CD4 and CD8 contributions were not separated.

This sample comprised peripheral blood mononuclear cells, obtained 180 days after allogeneic stem cell transplant. The receptor's source is a male patient aged 55-69 years who had an allogeneic stem cell transplant from an unrelated donor, so T cells may come from the graft donor. Some clones in this sample may be carry-over from other donors' samples. V and J are TRBV19 and TRBJ2-2, with a tentative D call TRBD1 (5 bases). CDR3 in DNA: TGTGCCAGTAGTACGGCAGGGTTATTCACCGGGGAGCTGTTTTTT. Translation gives CASSTAGLFTGELFF.